The sequence of this T cell receptor (beta chain) was determined in a study of blood T cell repertoires in COVID-19. Study-wide context: Acute and convalescent COVID-19 specimens originated in the United States, Italy and Spain. T cells, B-cell-depleted T cells, or PBMCs supplied cDNA or gDNA.

Cohorts were determined from participant-reported clinical history. The germline V gene encodes CDR1 SGHTS and CDR2 YDEGEE. Trimming left V 1 base short and J 1 base short, with 15 bases between. The CDR3 is 17 residues long. Original analysis: Amplification of reference gene primers was used by the study to estimate nucleated cell counts. Sequenced by immunoSEQ multiplex PCR; TCRdb stores in-frame clones only, minus some. V, J and clone size are taken as reported in that table, and D and trimming were inferred from the DNA itself. Counted here are 220,000 or so clones, around 88% occurring once; the ten biggest clones make up about 15%.

The sample taken for sequencing was PBMCs or T cells enriched from blood (not recorded which). This receptor was identified in a woman between 50 and 59 years old with acute COVID-19. V is TRBV5-8 and J is TRBJ2-4; perhaps TRBD2 as D (6 bases). The CDR3 DNA reads TGTGCCAGCAGCTTGTTCTGGGGAGGAATGGCCAAAAACATTCAGTACTTC. Its translation is CASSLFWGGMAKNIQYF.